The rows below give T cell receptor beta chains drawn from one sample of a study of naive and memory T cell subsets. One entry per CDR3 protein results from TCRdb running MiXCR on the UMI-ligation and nested PCR reads. Found here are 120,000 to 150,000 distinct CDR3 sequences, about a sixth of them singletons; the top ten hold roughly 0.14%. The sequenced sample consisted of naive CD4+ T cells from blood. These receptors came from a human donor in good health. Each CDR3 is given with its conserved first and last residue. The D gene is left open where the match is weak. Clone sizes are given selectively: once, few, many, or a class where the clone is expanded.

d_gene,j_gene,abundance,v_gene,CDR3nt,CDR3aa
.,TRBJ1-2,few,TRBV20-1,TGCAGTGCTAGTTTCACGGACCGATATGGCTACACCTTC,CSASFTDRYGYTF
TRBD2,TRBJ2-1,few,TRBV3-1,TGTGCCAGCAGCCAAGACCATAGCGGGAGTATAGCCTACAATGAGCAGTTCTTC,CASSQDHSGSIAYNEQFF
TRBD2,TRBJ2-1,once,TRBV29-1,TGCAGCGTTACTCGGACTAGCGGGACGGCTTCCTACAATGAGCAGTTCTTC,CSVTRTSGTASYNEQFF
.,TRBJ1-1,.,TRBV5-5,TGTGCCAGCAGCTTGGGGCTGAGCATGAACACTGAAGCTTTCTTT,CASSLGLSMNTEAFF
TRBD2,TRBJ2-1,.,TRBV20-1,TGCCCCCTGGCGCCTAGCGGGAGGCCCACCTACAATGAGCAGTTCTTC,CPLAPSGRPTYNEQFF
TRBD2,TRBJ2-7,few,TRBV20-1,TGCAGTGCTCCGGGACTAGCGGGAGATGGCGAGCAGTACTTC,CSAPGLAGDGEQYF
.,TRBJ2-7,.,TRBV15,TGTGCCACCGAGGTCAGCGGAAATAGAAACGAGCAGTACTTC,CATEVSGNRNEQYF
.,TRBJ2-7,few,TRBV25-1,TGTGCCAGCAGTGGATCAGTTTACGAGCAGTACTTC,CASSGSVYEQYF
TRBD2,TRBJ2-4,few,TRBV29-1,TGCAGCGTTGCATTCTGGACTAGCGTAAACATTCAGTACTTC,CSVAFWTSVNIQYF
.,TRBJ2-7,few,TRBV5-1,TGCGCCAGCAGGGGGCAGGGGGGCCCCTACGAGCAGTACTTC,CASRGQGGPYEQYF
.,TRBJ1-5,.,TRBV28,TGTGCCGCCGGCCAGTATCAGCCCCAGCATTTT,CAAGQYQPQHF
.,TRBJ2-7,.,TRBV12-3/TRBV12-4,TGTGCCAGCAGTTCGGACCCAAGCATCGAGCAGTACTTC,CASSSDPSIEQYF
TRBD2,TRBJ2-1,.,TRBV6-2/TRBV6-3,TGTGCCAGCAGTCCCAGGACTAGCGGGAGGGCCGATGAGCAGTTCTTC,CASSPRTSGRADEQFF
TRBD2,TRBJ2-1,.,TRBV6-5,TGTGCCAGCAGGGGGGGGACTAGAGTAAGTAGTGAGCAGTTCTTC,CASRGGTRVSSEQFF
.,TRBJ1-5,.,TRBV4-1,TGCGCCAGCACGCCCGTCGGGATCATGGGGGGCAATCAGCCCCAGCATTTT,CASTPVGIMGGNQPQHF
.,TRBJ2-7,few,TRBV10-3,TGTGCCATCAGGACTCGGGAGTCCCACGAGCAGTACTTC,CAIRTRESHEQYF
.,TRBJ1-4,few,TRBV25-1,TGTGCCAGCAGTGATCTTCTAGGGACGGTCGAGGGGGAAAAACTGTTTTTT,CASSDLLGTVEGEKLFF
TRBD1,TRBJ2-1,.,TRBV7-2,TGTGCCAGCAGCTTAGCCGGGACAGGGGCCTACAATGAGCAGTTCTTC,CASSLAGTGAYNEQFF
TRBD2,TRBJ2-7,few,TRBV7-2,TGTGCCAGCAGCTTAGAGGGACTAGCCTACGAGCAGTACTTC,CASSLEGLAYEQYF
TRBD2,TRBJ2-1,.,TRBV6-2/TRBV6-3,TGTGCCACTATAGCGGGAGGCTCCTACAATGAGCAGTTCTTC,CATIAGGSYNEQFF
.,TRBJ2-5,.,TRBV7-2,TGTGCCAGCAGCATAACGGGGGAAGAGACCCAGTACTTC,CASSITGEETQYF
.,TRBJ2-1,.,TRBV12-5,TGTGCTAGTGACCCTGGTAGGGGGCCGGGAGATGAGCAGTTCTTC,CASDPGRGPGDEQFF
.,TRBJ2-1,.,TRBV3-1,TGTGCCAGCAGCCAGGACATATCGGCTCAGGGGCCGACTCTCTTC,CASSQDISAQGPTLF
.,TRBJ2-7,.,TRBV25-1,TGTGCCAGCCGCGACAGCCGGGAACCCACCAGCTCCTACGAGCAGTACTTC,CASRDSREPTSSYEQYF
.,TRBJ2-2,many,TRBV29-1,TGCAGCGTTTCTGACGGCCCTGGGGAAACCGGGGAGCTGTTTTTT,CSVSDGPGETGELFF
.,TRBJ2-3,.,TRBV5-4,TGTGCCAGCAGCTTGGCCGGGGACCTCTCAATCACAGATACGCAGTATTTT,CASSLAGDLSITDTQYF
.,TRBJ1-2,few,TRBV28,TGTGCCAGCAGTTTAGGTACATCCGGAGGACGGCTCTTTGGCTACACCTTC,CASSLGTSGGRLFGYTF
TRBD2,TRBJ2-1,few,TRBV11-2,TGTGCCAGCAGCCCTAGCGGGACCGGAAATGAGCAGTTCTTC,CASSPSGTGNEQFF
.,TRBJ2-1,few,TRBV14,TGTGCCAGCAGCCCTATGGGGGAATCGGCCTACAATGAGCAGTTCTTC,CASSPMGESAYNEQFF
TRBD1,TRBJ1-5,.,TRBV7-8,TGTGCCAGCAGCCGAAGGGACAGGGGAGGCAATCAGCCCCAGCATTTT,CASSRRDRGGNQPQHF
TRBD1,TRBJ2-7,few,TRBV27,TGTGCCAGCCGGACAGGTCGCTACGAGCAGTACTTC,CASRTGRYEQYF
.,TRBJ2-7,.,TRBV12-3/TRBV12-4,TGTGCCAGCAGTTTAAGGCCCCCCTTTTCCGGGGACTACGAGCAGTACTTC,CASSLRPPFSGDYEQYF
TRBD2,TRBJ2-7,few,TRBV6-5,TGTGCCAGCAGTTACTCCACTAGCGGAAGCCTCTACGAGCAGTACTTC,CASSYSTSGSLYEQYF
TRBD2,TRBJ2-1,.,TRBV12-3/TRBV12-4,TGTGCCAGCAGTTTAGGCGGGGCCAGCGGGAGGTCGAATGAGCAGTTCTTC,CASSLGGASGRSNEQFF
TRBD2,TRBJ2-3,few,TRBV6-5,TGTGCCAGCAGCCTAGCGGGGATCACAGATACGCAGTATTTT,CASSLAGITDTQYF